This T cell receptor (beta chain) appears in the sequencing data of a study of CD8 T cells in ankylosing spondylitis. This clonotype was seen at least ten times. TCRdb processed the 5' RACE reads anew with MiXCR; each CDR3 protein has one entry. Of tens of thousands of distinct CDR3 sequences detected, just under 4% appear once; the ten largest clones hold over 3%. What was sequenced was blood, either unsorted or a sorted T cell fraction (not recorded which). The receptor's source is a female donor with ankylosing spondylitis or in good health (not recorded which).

The DNA for the CDR3 is TGTGCCAGCAGCGTCGGACTAGCGGGGGGGCCAAGCCCACAGTACTTC. This sequence encodes CASSVGLAGGPSPQYF. The genes are TRBV9 and TRBJ2-7; 15 bases map to TRBD2. The CDR3 spans 16 residues. V shed 2 bases, J shed 10 bases, and the junction held 10 bases outside the gene matches. In germline, CDR1 is SGDLS, CDR2 YYNGEE.